This TCR beta chain was found in a study of blood T cell repertoires in COVID-19. Study overall: From the United States, Italy and Spain came samples of acute and convalescent COVID-19. T cells, B-cell-depleted T cells, or PBMCs provided the cDNA or gDNA that served as material.

Original data processing: Nucleated cell counts were estimated from reference gene primer amplification. Data came from immunoSEQ multiplex PCR; TCRdb stores just in-frame clones and leaves some out. V and J calls and clone size are given by that table; D and trimming were obtained from the DNA. The sample lists almost 90,000 clones; about nine tenths were seen once. This clone appeared a few times. While infection was still active, Seattle patients were enrolled and then followed longitudinally. V was shortened by 6 bases and J by 0 bases, with 16 bases between the two germline ends. CDR1 MNHEY and CDR2 SMNVEV come from the germline V gene (reference sequence). The CDR3 has 16 residues.

Sequenced input: peripheral blood. The rearrangement uses TRBV27 and TRBJ2-3, with TRBD1 as a possible D gene (6 bases). The TCR comes from a man aged 18-30 years with COVID-19, enrolled during active disease. CDR3 in DNA: TGTGCCAGCAGCCAGACAGGCTCCACTAGCACAGATACGCAGTATTTT. Translating gives CASSQTGSTSTDTQYF.